This T cell receptor (beta chain) was captured in a study of blood T cell repertoires in COVID-19. With 6 bases clipped from V and 2 bases from J, the junction kept 9 bases outside the gene matches. The CDR3 covers 14 residues. Germline V gives CDR1 SQVTM, CDR2 ANQGSEA. The assay was immunoSEQ multiplex PCR, and TCRdb's table has in-frame clones only and misses some. The sample lists a few hundred thousand clones, around nine tenths occurring once. Source material: PBMCs or T cells enriched from blood (not recorded which). The V call is TRBV29-1, the J call TRBJ2-7; 8 nucleotides agree with TRBD1. The TCR sequence derives from a woman in her forties or fifties who had recovered from COVID-19. In DNA, the CDR3 is TGCAGCGTAGGATCGGGACAGGCAGCCTACGAGCAGTACTTC. Its translation: CSVGSGQAAYEQYF.